The TCR beta chain under discussion was sequenced for a study of beta chain features in type 1 diabetes (dated by TCRdb to 2016 to 2019). About the full investigation: Mean age, gender distribution, total cell number and subset yield did not differ between patients and healthy donors. Regulatory and stem cell-like memory subsets were isolated from only 8 patients and roughly eight healthy donors, whereas naive and central memory subsets came from all 28 donors. In the study, TCRB repertoires of sorted circulating CD4+ T cell subsets from recently diagnosed type 1 diabetes patients were compared with those of matched healthy donors. A total of roughly 100 million sorted cells were examined across all samples, and the number of cells per subset was strongly correlated with RNA yield. General study outcomes and caveats: Only small numbers of individuals were included in the HLA sub-analyses, which left unresolved whether HLA type had any influence on TCRB rearrangement. Naive, central memory and regulatory TCRB repertoires appeared to be more similar among patients than among healthy donors. PCR might favor shorter templates, but patient and control samples were amplified and corrected together, so any skew would affect both groups equally. A moderate but significant shortening of TCRB CDR3 length was observed in type 1 diabetes patients in all four CD4+ subsets. Because cDNA was sequenced instead of genomic DNA, activated cells with high expression could be over-represented, although the groups did not differ in activation or CD3 levels. At VDJ recombination sites, patients with type 1 diabetes made fewer insertions and deleted more nucleotides, a pattern implying thymic rearrangement abnormalities.

This clone was seen repeatedly, ten times or more. No cognate antigen has been identified for it. The sample holds no much larger clone one base away, and base qualities are not on file. There are 15 amino acids in the CDR3, from cysteine to phenylalanine inclusive. This entry keeps only the CDR3 DNA: 45 bases, framed from base 1. V is clipped by 2 bases and J by 4 bases, and the sequence between their germline boundaries is 13 bases long. In the germline V gene, CDR1 corresponds to SGHDN and CDR2 to FVKESK. Each donor gave one peripheral blood draw, roughly 110 mL on average, collected into heparinised tubes. Naive, central memory, regulatory and stem cell-like memory CD4+ T cells were sorted on a BD FACSAria II using a panel including CD45RO, CCR7, CD25, CD127, CD95 and CD27. Every sorted population had a purity above 98%. PBMCs were isolated right away by Lymphoprep density gradient centrifugation and were stained directly, without culture. So that batch effects would be minimized, each experiment stained and sorted samples in pairs, pairing one healthy donor with one patient.

All of the isolated RNA was reverse transcribed with the High Capacity cDNA Reverse Transcription Kit, so expressed TCRB transcripts were sequenced. Deep immunoSEQ sequencing was applied to naive, central memory and regulatory T cell samples, giving an average of approximately 4 million total reads per sample. Sorted cells were lysed in RLT buffer and RNA was extracted with DNase-treated RNeasy Micro or Mini kits, depending on cell number. Each cell subset was processed on its own to prevent cross-contamination, while patient and healthy donor samples were processed together. Using the immunoSEQ multiplex PCR, TCRB sequences were amplified from cDNA into 87-bp fragments spanning the CDR3 region. Sequencing of the amplicons was done on the Illumina HiSeq platform. The study's processing was this. PCR bias was computationally corrected using synthetic template baselines, reads within Hamming distance 2 were collapsed, and singletons that could not be merged were discarded. Reads were aligned to IMGT to assign V, D and J genes, CDR3 length, and insertions or deletions at six rearrangement sites. Within each subset, clonotype counts were normalized to sorted cell number, after which true diversity and Gini coefficients were computed with the tcR R package. The overlap coefficient, calculated on TCRB nucleotide sequences, was used to measure repertoire sharing. TCRdb stores this immuneACCESS table with in-frame sequences only. Part of the clones is absent; in the studies checked, under half of the shortfall reflects unresolved V genes, and no reason is known for the rest. The DNA was the basis for D and trimming; V, J and clone size are from that table. The sample contains roughly 130,000 clones, approximately 16% of them found a single time. The ten largest clonotypes hold 2.3% of the sample.

The receptor comes from a man aged 30-40 years with type 1 diabetes. The chain is assembled from TRBV14 and TRBJ2-3, and TRBD2 may be the D gene, going by 7 matching bases. The sample consisted of central memory CD4+ T cells from blood. The CDR3 region reads CASSQWGGRADTQYF. The DNA sequence is as follows: TGTGCCAGCAGCCAATGGGGGGGCCGTGCAGATACGCAGTATTTT.